This entry describes one T cell receptor (beta chain). This clone was seen only a few times. Its antigen is unknown. Base qualities are missing; no much larger clone stands one base away. This record belongs to a study of cytomegalovirus exposure and HLA in healthy donors (TCRdb year 2017). With respect to the entire study: An earlier analysis of several hundred of the donors reported around 280 Gb of sequence data and around 120 million unique TCR beta sequences obtained from some 170 million T cells. In a later analysis, previously published TCR beta repertoires from hundreds of donors were re-analyzed and high-resolution HLA genotyping was added so that TCR occurrence patterns could be studied. Rather than drawing on any new phenotypic data, the later analysis identified candidate immune exposures from TCR beta sequences and the way those sequences occurred across donors. Roughly 5 DR-DQ haplotypes were treated as single units for association and clustering because of strong linkage in the cohort. On average, 235,054 unique TCR beta nucleotide sequences were sequenced per donor among 350 to 400 genotyped donors of the cohort, with roughly 18% of those sequences being non-productive. Every discovery cohort repertoire had been produced on one sequencing platform. HLA typing covered class I and class II loci at four-digit resolution. A separate validation cohort of over 95 different subjects was used in addition to the approximately 700-subject first cohort. The genetic ancestry cluster associated with self-reported Caucasian donors included 80% to 90% of the roughly 380 genotyped donors. Typing coverage varied by locus: roughly 620-640 donors for A, B, C, DRB1 and DQB1; approximately 500 for DQA1; over 600 for DPA1; 450 to 480 for DPB1. In a later genetic analysis, genome-wide SNP genotypes for about three fifths of the 666 donors were used, and that subset was treated as a discovery cohort. An early release that covered more than 550 HLA-typed donors contained approximately 320 gigabases of sequencing data and 75 million to 100 million unique TCR sequences. Donor age, sex, ethnicity and CMV serostatus were compiled together with the repertoire data. The T cell repertoires of under 750 subjects were profiled by immunosequencing and related to cytomegalovirus serostatus. The study was designed to test whether signatures of past pathogen exposure could be identified by cataloging public T cell receptors. To predict cytomegalovirus infection status, the study brought together high-throughput TCR immunosequencing, statistical association of individual TCRs with disease status, and machine learning. An earlier analysis of some 500 of the donors applied high-throughput TCR beta sequencing to assess whether each TCR beta V gene segment acted as functional or pseudogenic. Broader findings and caveats from the paper: The classifier was reported to diagnose cytomegalovirus status with high specificity and sensitivity in both the original and validation cohorts. While some public TCRs were present in many individuals, most TCR sequences turned up only very rarely across donors. In this cohort, only TCR beta chains were sequenced, and detectable features were limited by the absence of alpha or paired-chain data. Some IMGT-functional V segments, including TRBV6-2 and TRBV6-3, could not be distinguished by the 87-base-pair reads and were therefore excluded. For the cohort, immune exposure information was limited to CMV serostatus. Broadly in line with IMGT annotations, most TCR beta V segments showed up in productive rearrangements about 87% or about 30% of the time in an earlier analysis of approximately 600 of the donors. Roughly uniform sequencing depth across donors was assumed in presence/absence analyses, although this assumption may not hold. In the study, 150 to 200 TCR beta chains were listed as associated with cytomegalovirus. Because counts were too low, around 18 rarely observed V segments, including chromosome 9 orphons, were left out of the earlier analysis of roughly 600 of the donors. An association between a missense DCLRE1C variant and V-gene and J-gene trimming of TCR beta chains was found in a later genetic analysis and replicated in an independent cohort. At a false discovery rate of 0.05, a later analysis linked some 17,000 TCR beta sequences to specific HLA alleles. A few of the identified cytomegalovirus-associated TCR beta chains were confirmed in vitro to be specific for cytomegalovirus antigens. Compared with the approximately 670-donor mean, donors in an Asian-associated ancestry cluster had fewer N-insertions in productive TCRs, according to a later genetic analysis. Strong co-occurrence of HLA alleles, especially DR and DQ, made assigning TCR associations to individual alleles difficult. Because some donors lacked HLA typing at each locus, the association tests relied only on the typed subset. In a later analysis, most CMV-associated TCR beta chains were found to appear HLA-restricted, with HLA associations seemingly driven largely by CMV exposure. In a later analysis, HLA-associated TCR beta chains were found to be more clonally expanded and to have lower generation probabilities than equally common non-associated chains. According to a later analysis, TCR association rates differed among HLA loci, with DRB1 alleles showing the most associated TCRs and HLA-C alleles showing the fewest. According to a later analysis, parvovirus B19, influenza, CMV and Epstein-Barr virus appeared linked to several top co-occurrence clusters. It was suggested by the authors that the approach could potentially be generalized to other disease states and immunological phenotypes. Correlated functional status among segregating V segments might reflect linkage disequilibrium, but an unknown experimental factor could not be ruled out. A further reported finding was that TCR beta sequences accurately predicted the HLA-A and HLA-B alleles for most subjects in the first cohort. A cluster of highly shared sequence variants was judged likely to represent a technical artifact of the sequencing pipeline.

CDR3 length: 13 amino acids, cysteine to phenylalanine. Of the read, only the CDR3 DNA is kept; its 39 bases are in frame from base 1. CDR1 LNHDA and CDR2 SQIVND are derived from the germline V gene (reference sequence). The germline ends are 7 bases apart after V is trimmed by 5 bases and J by 0 bases. The cohort was made up of several hundred healthy bone marrow donors. Cohort members were all nominally healthy when sampled, although unrecorded immune exposures were likely present. The donor was CMV seronegative and was included in the group of around 320 seronegative cohort members. Every donor gave a peripheral blood sample, and the peripheral blood mononuclear cells from that sample were used for TCR beta sequencing. The Qiagen DNeasy Blood Extraction Kit was used to extract genomic DNA from the blood cell samples. The method was the immunoSEQ multiplex PCR assay. The multiplex PCR relied on a mix of 60 forward primers for TCR Vbeta segments and 13 reverse primers for TCR Jbeta segments. The CDR3 region of rearranged TCR beta genes was amplified from genomic DNA with a multiplex PCR assay. On the Illumina HiSeq System, the amplified TCR beta libraries were sequenced as 87-base-pair reads. Under the source paper's analysis protocol: A later analysis tallied 80 million to 95 million unique TCR beta chains across the 550 to 850 repertoires, and approximately 12 million of those chains were shared by two or more donors. Raw reads were error-corrected and collapsed into unique sequences by a nearest-neighbor algorithm in which closely related sequences were merged to remove PCR and sequencing errors. To assign V, D and J gene segments, CDR3 sequences were aligned to IMGT reference sequences. Each retained sequence needed at least a six-nucleotide match to both a V gene segment and a J gene segment. A rearrangement was called productive if the CDR3 had no stop codons and remained in frame with V and J, and every other rearrangement was called non-productive. Following IMGT convention, CDR3 was defined as the stretch from the second conserved V-encoded cysteine to the conserved J-encoded phenylalanine. The earlier analysis of about 530 of the donors excluded any sequence lacking an unambiguous match to a single V gene segment. An earlier analysis of almost 600 of the donors classified V segments as functional when productive rearrangements were above 56.7% and as segregating when the standard deviation between donors was above 5%. A statistical classification framework was developed to diagnose cytomegalovirus status using the catalog of TCR beta chain sequences. A later analysis assigned V and J genes by comparing TCR nucleotide sequences with IMGT/GENE-DB human TR gene sequences. The TCRdist pipeline was used in a later analysis to assign CDR3 sequences and most-parsimonious VDJ recombination scenarios. A later analysis defined each TCR beta chain by its CDR3 amino acid sequence plus V-gene family, and excluded reads lacking a unique V-gene family. As a way to deal with suspected cross-contamination and a sequencing artifact, a later analysis dropped 640 or so nucleotide sequences that were highly shared and had low generation probability. In a later analysis, a clonal expansion index for each public chain was calculated from normalized within-repertoire ranks of inferred template counts. In a later analysis, generation probabilities were computed using a VDJ recombination model fitted to out-of-frame rearrangements, and the results were checked against IGoR. Hypergeometric tests were used in a later analysis to score TCR-TCR, TCR-HLA and TCR-CMV co-occurrence, with a repertoire-size bias correction applied to the TCR pairs. A later analysis estimated false discovery rates by permuting HLA or CMV assignments 20 times. In a later analysis, co-occurring TCRs were grouped with DBSCAN, and TCRdist sequence similarity was added when clustering was performed within HLA-allele-positive subsets. For co-occurrence clustering, repertoires with fewer than 30,000 or more than 120,000 public chains were excluded, along with roughly 5 repertoires with anomalous nucleotide sharing. As stored in TCRdb, this immuneACCESS dataset retains in-frame rearrangements with V and J assigned. A fraction of the clones does not appear; measured against another copy, unresolved V genes explain less than half of the discrepancy, and the remainder lacks a known reason. The V and J calls and clone size come from that table; D and trimming were worked out from the DNA. Across this sample there are 150,000 to 200,000 clones, with approximately 81% seen only once. The ten largest clones capture about 2% of the sample.

The chain links TRBV19 with TRBJ1-1; too little of a D gene remains to name it. What was sequenced was PBMCs. The receptor was derived from a woman aged 30 to 39 in good health and CMV-seronegative. This receptor carries the CDR3 CASSRTLNTEAFF. The DNA sequence is as follows: TGTGCCAGTAGTCGCACACTGAACACTGAAGCTTTCTTT.